Listed here is a single T cell receptor (beta chain). Its antigen is unknown. The sample is drawn from a study of a mutant IDH1 vaccine in newly diagnosed glioma. Study context: Those enrolled had earlier been treated with radiotherapy, temozolomide, or both, mostly both. V12 came at week 35, V13 at week 47. Study results and caveats: Evidence of vaccine-induced immune responses was documented in approximately 93% of patients.

The data were produced by immunoSEQ multiplex PCR, yet TCRdb's version contains in-frame clones alone and is incomplete. The profile shows tens of thousands of clones, less than 90% of them singletons. Germline V gene sequence: CDR1 SGHRS, CDR2 YFSETQ. Trimming took 6 bases from V and 2 from J, leaving 11 bases between them. This CDR3 comprises 14 residues. Time point denoted: week 47, end of study. Doses comprised 300 ug of mutant IDH1 20-mer peptide each, plus topical imiquimod. The study gave patients eight vaccinations in weeks 1, 3, 5, 7, 11, 15, 19, 23. This sequence joins TRBV5-1 and TRBJ2-2; D possibly corresponds to TRBD1 (6 bases). Source: PBMCs, taken from a glioma patient whose treatment included an IDH1 peptide vaccine. The sequence derives from a woman aged 50 to 65 with glioma. CDR3 in DNA: TGCGCCAGCAACAGGGACGTCAACACCGGGGAGCTGTTTTTT. This sequence encodes CASNRDVNTGELFF.